This T cell receptor beta chain derives from a study of early T cells in non-severe SARS-CoV-2 infection. This clonotype was seen at least ten times. The CDR3 is made up of 11 amino acids. Germline V CDR1 and CDR2: LNHNV, YYDKDF (reference sequence). Trimming took 4 bases from V and 7 from J, leaving 8 bases between them. TCRdb ran MiXCR on the 5' RACE reads and lists one entry per CDR3 protein. The table lists about 75,000 distinct CDR3 sequences, approximately 11% of them singletons, with approximately 12% in the top ten. This specimen consisted of whole blood, obtained at baseline. This receptor was taken from an adult who was a healthcare worker with PCR-confirmed SARS-CoV-2 infection or an uninfected control (not recorded which). The chain has TRBV15 and TRBJ2-7, with a possible D match to TRBD2 (6 bases). The CDR3 reads CATSTRGEQYF. The CDR3 coding sequence is TGTGCCACCAGCACCCGGGGGGAGCAGTACTTC.